These 27 T cell receptor beta chains came from one sample sequenced in a study of cytomegalovirus exposure and HLA in healthy donors (dated by TCRdb to the late 2010s). Libraries were prepared through the immunoSEQ multiplex PCR assay. As stored in TCRdb, this immuneACCESS dataset retains in-frame rearrangements with V and J assigned. A fraction of the clones does not appear; measured against another copy, unresolved V genes explain less than half of the discrepancy, and the remainder lacks a known reason. This sample gives 100,000 to 150,000 clones in total; around 86% of them show up just once. Roughly 2% of the sample is held by the ten biggest clonotypes. Sequencing was performed on PBMCs. These receptors all stem from a woman aged 18-35 years in good health and CMV-seronegative.

The V gene is TRBV6-5, the J gene TRBJ1-1; possible D gene TRBD1, 5 bases. With 6 bases removed from V and 1 base from J, the gap between germline ends came to 12 bases. Germline lookup yields CDR1 MNHEY and CDR2 SVGAGI. This CDR3 is 14 amino acids long. The CDR3 is CASSPHRTNTEAFF. Written as DNA, the CDR3 is TGTGCCAGCAGCCCCCACAGGACGAACACTGAAGCTTTCTTT.

J is TRBJ2-1 and V is TRBV4-1, with TRBD2 matching 12 bases. J lost 8 bases, V lost 4 bases, and 6 bases had no gene match. The CDR3 spans 15 residues. CDR1 MGHRA and CDR2 YSYEKL come from the germline V gene. DNA of the CDR3: TGCGCCAGCAGCCTGACTAGCGGGAGAGAGGATGAGCAGTTCTTC. Translated: CASSLTSGREDEQFF.

The V call is TRBV7-9, the J call TRBJ1-2; 10 nucleotides agree with TRBD1. The CDR3 sequence is 17 residues long. Losses at the gene ends were 5 bases for V and 7 bases for J; bases not matched to a gene: 16. The V gene's germline CDR1 is SEHNR and CDR2 FQNEAQ (reference sequence). The CDR3 DNA is TGTGCCAGCAGCGGGACAGGGGTCTCTCCCAAGGGGGCTGGCTACACCTTC. It specifies CASSGTGVSPKGAGYTF.

In the case of this clone: Within the sample, other DNA sequences also encode this same CDR3. The chain recombines TRBV5-1 with TRBJ2-1, with unresolved D. CDR3 length: 13 amino acids. Trimming took 0 bases from V and 5 from J, leaving 6 bases between them. The germline CDR1 and CDR2 sequences are SGHRS and YFSETQ. The CDR3 protein is CASSLGLDNEQFF. DNA for the CDR3: TGCGCCAGCAGCTTGGGACTGGACAATGAGCAGTTCTTC.

V usage is TRBV6-5 and J usage is TRBJ2-2; TRBD1 matches at 7 bases. Germline V lookup: CDR1 MNHEY, CDR2 SVGAGI. Trimming at V came to 6 bases and at J to 9 bases, leaving 7 bases not matched to a gene. The CDR3 totals 13 residues. The CDR3 spells CASREQGNRELFF. The CDR3 region has the DNA TGTGCCAGCAGGGAACAGGGGAACCGGGAGCTGTTTTTT.

The genes are TRBV7-2 and TRBJ2-2, with 8 bases fitting TRBD2. Trimming took 6 bases from V and 4 from J; bases not matched to a gene: 13. This CDR3 contains 17 residues. Germline CDR1 reads SGHTA; CDR2 reads FQGNSA. CDR3: CASSFERENVITGELFF. CDR3 nucleotides: TGTGCCAGCAGTTTCGAGCGGGAGAACGTGATCACCGGGGAGCTGTTTTTT.

This clone was recorded once. J is TRBJ2-7 and V is TRBV27, with a tentative D call TRBD1 (6 bases). The CDR3 has 14 residues. Deletions cut 3 bases from V and 4 bases from J, with 13 bases between. Germline loops: CDR1 MNHEY, CDR2 SMNVEV (reference sequence). CDR3 in DNA: TGTGCCAGCAGTTTGACAGGTCTAGGGTACGAGCAGTACTTC. Amino acids: CASSLTGLGYEQYF.

The chain couples TRBV6-5 to TRBJ2-5; the D gene is possibly TRBD1 (5 bases). Trimming cost V 0 bases and J 4 bases, with 9 bases left between them. The CDR3 sequence is 14 residues long. Germline CDR1 MNHEY, CDR2 SVGAGI. The CDR3 DNA reads TGTGCCAGCAGTTACTCGGACACTGGAGAGACCCAGTACTTC. Protein: CASSYSDTGETQYF.

The rearrangement uses TRBV5-4 and TRBJ2-5; 8 nucleotides agree with TRBD1. The V segment lost 4 bases and the J segment 4 bases; nucleotides outside the gene matches: 6. The CDR3 loop spans 14 amino acids. The germline CDR1 and CDR2 sequences are SGHNT and YYREEE (reference sequence). The CDR3 spells CASSPRQGRETQYF. The CDR3 DNA is TGTGCCAGCAGCCCCCGACAGGGGCGAGAGACCCAGTACTTC.

The V gene is TRBV28, the J gene TRBJ2-3, with D possibly being TRBD1 (6 bases). Germline V gene data show CDR1 as MDHEN and CDR2 as SYDVKM. This CDR3 contains 15 residues. With 5 bases removed from V and 6 bases from J, the gap between germline ends came to 18 bases. The DNA of the CDR3 is TGTGCCAGCAGTCTTGTACAGGGTCTGGCGGATACGCAGTATTTT. Translated, it gives CASSLVQGLADTQYF.

This chain links TRBV19 with TRBJ2-7; no clear D. Germline CDR1 is LNHDA and CDR2 is SQIVND (reference sequence). V was cut by 7 bases and J by 6 bases, with 16 bases left in between. CDR3 length equals 13 residues. The CDR3 coding sequence is TGTGCCAGTACCCCCCCAGGCCTCCGCGAGCAGTACTTC. Its protein product is CASTPPGLREQYF.

The chain recombines TRBV5-6 with TRBJ1-2, with TRBD1 identical over 7 bases. Germline CDR1 SGHDT, CDR2 YYEEEE. The CDR3 has 14 amino acids. The trim removed 2 bases at V and 0 bases at J, leaving 1 base unmatched. The CDR3 sequence: CASSFGTANYGYTF. For the CDR3, the DNA is TGTGCCAGCAGCTTCGGGACAGCTAACTATGGCTACACCTTC.

This clone was counted only a few times. This sequence joins TRBV5-5 and TRBJ1-2, with a possible D match to TRBD1 (5 bases). Germline-derived CDR1 and CDR2 are SGHKS and YYEKEE (reference sequence). Trimming cost V 3 bases and J 4 bases, with 16 bases left between them. This CDR3 is built from 15 residues. CDR3 sequence reads: CASSSDPSGTYGYTF. CDR3 DNA: TGTGCCAGCAGCTCCGACCCGAGCGGGACCTATGGCTACACCTTC. The variable domain in full, completed from reference TRBV5-5 and TRBJ1-2, reads DAGVTQSPTHLIKTRGQQVTLRCSPISGHKSVSWYQQVLGQGPQFIFQYYEKEERGRGNFPDRFSARQFPNYSSELNVNALLLGDSALYLCASSSDPSGTYGYTFGSGTRLTVV.

This rearrangement joins TRBV5-1 to TRBJ2-5, with a tentative D call TRBD1 (6 bases). Germline V gene lookup returns CDR1 SGHRS and CDR2 YFSETQ. There are 14 residues in the CDR3. The V gene lost 2 bases and the J gene lost 4 bases, with 12 bases spanning the gap. The CDR3 DNA sequence: TGCGCCAGCAGCTTCCAGGGGTATGGAGAGACCCAGTACTTC. Amino acid sequence: CASSFQGYGETQYF.

V gene TRBV7-9 combines with J gene TRBJ2-1; D is perhaps TRBD1 (6 bases). Germline V lookup: CDR1 SEHNR, CDR2 FQNEAQ (reference sequence). This CDR3 has 16 residues. V dropped 2 bases and J dropped 10 bases, with 21 bases sitting between them. The CDR3 loop is CASSLWTGTIIVEQFF. In nucleotides, the CDR3 is TGTGCCAGCAGCTTATGGACCGGGACAATCATAGTCGAGCAGTTCTTC.

The chain is built from TRBV5-4 and TRBJ1-2; perhaps TRBD1 as D (5 bases). Germline CDR1 is SGHNT and CDR2 is YYREEE (reference sequence). V dropped 4 bases and J dropped 6 bases, with 16 bases sitting between them. The CDR3 has 14 residues. As DNA, the CDR3 is TGTGCCAGCAGCGTGGGCACTGCGGGGGATGGCTACACCTTC. Translated: CASSVGTAGDGYTF.

V and J are TRBV7-3 and TRBJ2-1; 7 positions match TRBD2. V was clipped by 5 bases and J by 0 bases; unmatched bases: 7. CDR3 length: 16 amino acids. Per germline, CDR1 SGHTA and CDR2 FQGTGA. CDR3 nucleotides: TGTGCCAGCAGCGGATCTAGCGGAAGCTCCTACAATGAGCAGTTCTTC. Its translation: CASSGSSGSSYNEQFF.

This chain uses TRBV5-6 with TRBJ1-5; 9 nucleotides agree with TRBD1. Germline V gives CDR1 SGHDT, CDR2 YYEEEE. The V segment lost 3 bases and the J segment 4 bases; nucleotides outside the gene matches: 8. This CDR3 has 16 amino acids. Here the CDR3 reads CASSSIRDRVNQPQHF. The CDR3, as DNA: TGTGCCAGCAGCTCGATAAGGGACAGGGTAAATCAGCCCCAGCATTTT.

The chain is built from TRBV5-1 and TRBJ2-6; D is uncertain. The length of the CDR3 is 16 residues. Trimming removed 1 base from V and 0 bases from J, with 8 bases in between. Germline CDR1 reads SGHRS; CDR2 reads YFSETQ. CDR3 loop: CASSLTFPSGANVLTF. The CDR3 region has the DNA TGCGCCAGCAGCTTGACATTTCCCTCTGGGGCCAACGTCCTGACTTTC.

The J gene is TRBJ2-1, the V gene TRBV18; D ambiguous. V lost 5 bases and J lost 0, with 11 bases in between. Germline V lookup: CDR1 KGHSH, CDR2 LQKENI. The CDR3 runs to 15 residues. Here the CDR3 DNA reads TGTGCCAGCTCAAGGCGGAATAGCTCCTACAATGAGCAGTTCTTC. Encoded protein: CASSRRNSSYNEQFF.

This sequence joins TRBV5-4 and TRBJ1-1; TRBD1 might be the D (6 bases). The ends were cut back, 2 bases at V and 1 base at J, with 9 bases in the middle. Germline CDR1 reads SGHNT; CDR2 reads YYREEE (reference sequence). The CDR3 contains 14 residues. CDR3 residues: CASSFATGNTEAFF. The CDR3 DNA sequence: TGTGCCAGCAGCTTCGCGACAGGGAACACTGAAGCTTTCTTT.

V usage is TRBV6-1 and J usage is TRBJ2-7; D is perhaps TRBD1 (6 bases). Trimming removed 10 bases from V and 2 bases from J, with 12 bases in between. Looked up from germline, CDR1 is MNHNS and CDR2 is SASEGT. CDR3 length: 12 residues. The chain's CDR3 is CATGTRAYEQYF. CDR3 bases: TGTGCCACCGGGACACGGGCCTACGAGCAGTACTTC.

The chain couples TRBV2 to TRBJ2-1, with 10 bases identical to TRBD2. The CDR3 is made up of 12 amino acids. The ends lost 8 bases at V and 7 bases at J; junction bases unmatched: 2. The germline gives CDR1 SNHLY, CDR2 FYNNEI. The CDR3 loop is CASQREGNEQFF. The CDR3 nucleotides read TGTGCCAGCCAGCGGGAGGGAAATGAGCAGTTCTTC. The full variable domain, with the rest looked up from reference TRBV2 and TRBJ2-1, is EPEVTQTPSHQVTQMGQEVILRCVPISNHLYFYWYRQILGQKVEFLVSFYNNEISEKSEIFDDQFSVERPDGSNFTLKIRSTKLEDSAMYFCASQREGNEQFFGPGTRLTVL.

This clone occurred once. This chain uses TRBV6-5 with TRBJ1-2; TRBD1 matches at 7 bases. The CDR3 is 13 amino acids. Germline trimming cut 4 bases from V and 8 bases from J; bases unmatched to any gene: 7. CDR1 and CDR2 from the germline V gene are MNHEY and SVGAGI. The CDR3 protein is CASSSYRGEGYTF. CDR3 in DNA: TGTGCCAGCAGTTCCTACAGGGGAGAGGGCTACACCTTC.

As to this clone: At one of its ends the junction is not consistent with the germline gene, which may arise from a read error. The CDR3 protein is CATSRIAGGGNAQFF. The CDR3 region has the DNA TGTGCCACCAGCAGAATAGCGGGGGGCGGAAATGCGCAGTTCTTC. J is TRBJ2-1 and V is TRBV15; 10 nucleotides match TRBD2. The CDR3 consists of 15 residues. Per germline, CDR1 LNHNV and CDR2 YYDKDF (reference sequence).

The chain has TRBV18 and TRBJ1-1; 11 bases fit TRBD1. CDR1 KGHSH and CDR2 LQKENI come from the germline V gene. V lost 4 bases, J lost 4 bases, and 8 bases stayed unmatched. CDR3 length equals 16 residues. The CDR3 coding sequence is TGTGCCAGCTCACGGGGACAGGGGGAGGGAGGCACTGAAGCTTTCTTT. This encodes CASSRGQGEGGTEAFF.

CDR3 sequence: CASSLLGVKNTEAFF. The CDR3 nucleotides are TGTGCCAGCAGCTTGTTAGGGGTAAAGAACACTGAAGCTTTCTTT. The gene calls are TRBV5-6 and TRBJ1-1; the D gene is possibly TRBD1 (5 bases). The V gene's germline CDR1 is SGHDT and CDR2 YYEEEE. V lost 1 base and J lost 1, with 11 bases in between. The CDR3 has 15 amino acids.